Detailed here is one T cell receptor (beta chain). The sample belongs to a study of blood T cell repertoires in COVID-19. The wider study: Collection of acute and convalescent COVID-19 samples took place in the United States, Italy and Spain. T cells, B-cell-depleted T cells, or PBMCs provided the cDNA or gDNA that served as material.

V lost 4 bases and J lost 3; bases outside the gene matches: 3. Germline V gene data show CDR1 as MNHEY and CDR2 as SMNVEV (reference sequence). The CDR3 has 14 amino acids. As handled by the study authors: Estimates of nucleated cell counts were drawn from the amplification of reference gene primers. Profiling relied on immunoSEQ multiplex PCR, and the TCRdb table lists in-frame clones only, not all of them. D and trimming were read from the DNA, whereas the V and J calls and clone size are those reported in that table. The sample lists 150,000 to 200,000 clones, roughly 84% occurring once. V is TRBV27 and J is TRBJ1-5; TRBD1 agrees at 7 bases. The sequenced sample consisted of peripheral blood. This clonotype originated in a woman in her sixties with acute or convalescent COVID-19. This chain's CDR3 is CASSSTGNNQPQHF. DNA of the CDR3: TGTGCCAGCAGTTCGACAGGGAACAATCAGCCCCAGCATTTT.